The 20 T cell receptor beta chains below all came from one sample that was sequenced in a study of PD-1 blockade in classical Hodgkin lymphoma. This table comes from immunoSEQ multiplex PCR, and its TCRdb copy is limited to in-frame clones, with some not included. Of 110,000 or so clones listed, 89% are singletons. Every patient had relapsed following autologous stem cell transplantation, and cohorts differed in brentuximab vedotin exposure. Material: peripheral blood mononuclear cells (PBMCs), obtained before the second cycle of nivolumab. These receptors were collected from a human donor with classical Hodgkin lymphoma.

The chain links TRBV9 to TRBJ1-1; D remains unclear. The germline V and J ends were trimmed by 3 bases and 8 bases, with 20 bases remaining between them. The CDR3 totals 15 residues. The germline CDR1 and CDR2 sequences are SGDLS and YYNGEE. CDR3 in amino acids: CASSGAGSTSQEAFF. CDR3 coding DNA: TGTGCCAGCAGCGGTGCGGGATCCACTAGCCAAGAAGCTTTCTTT.

The chain combines TRBV29-1 with TRBJ1-2, with TRBD1 identical over 9 bases. Losses at the gene ends were 3 bases for V and 10 bases for J; bases not matched to a gene: 9. The CDR3 sequence is 13 residues long. Germline values: CDR1 SQVTM, CDR2 ANQGSEA. In DNA, the CDR3 is TGCAGCGTTGATAACCGGGACAGGGCCCCCTACACCTTC. Protein sequence: CSVDNRDRAPYTF.

The chain couples TRBV19 to TRBJ2-3; 9 bases line up with TRBD1. The V gene end was trimmed by 5 bases and the J gene end by 3 bases; junction bases not matched to a gene: 12. This CDR3 is built from 17 residues. Germline V lookup: CDR1 LNHDA, CDR2 SQIVND (reference sequence). The CDR3 DNA reads as TGTGCCAGTAGTTTCTACGACAGGGGGTCGGGAACAGATACGCAGTATTTT. It yields the protein CASSFYDRGSGTDTQYF.

This CDR3 reads CAWKAGNTIYF. The CDR3 region has the DNA TGTGCCTGGAAGGCAGGAAACACCATATATTTT. This chain uses TRBV30 with TRBJ1-3; D remains unclear. The CDR3 length is 11 residues. Germline lookup yields CDR1 GTSNPN and CDR2 SVGIG (reference sequence). V lost 4 bases and J lost 4, with 5 bases in between.

V usage is TRBV10-1 and J usage is TRBJ2-7; TRBD2 agrees at 9 bases. J was trimmed by 2 bases and V by 6 bases; bases with no gene match: 8. Germline V gene sequence: CDR1 WNHNN, CDR2 SYGVQD (reference sequence). The CDR3 spans 15 residues. Here the CDR3 reads CASSLLAGKPYEQYF. In DNA form, the CDR3 reads TGCGCCAGCAGCCTTCTAGCGGGAAAGCCCTACGAGCAGTACTTC.

The gene calls are TRBV30 and TRBJ1-1; D ambiguous. CDR1 is GTSNPN and CDR2 is SVGIG in the germline V gene (reference sequence). This CDR3 is built from 15 residues. V dropped 2 bases and J dropped 4 bases, with 17 bases sitting between them. CDR3: CAWSTKRYTSTEAFF. As DNA, the CDR3 is TGTGCCTGGAGTACAAAGCGGTACACCAGCACTGAAGCTTTCTTT.

The rearrangement uses TRBV6-4 and TRBJ2-1; D possibly corresponds to TRBD1 (5 bases). Trimming pared 0 bases from V and 7 bases from J, leaving 19 bases between. The CDR3 consists of 17 residues. Looked up from germline, CDR1 is MRHNA and CDR2 is SNTAGT. CDR3 nucleotide sequence: TGTGCCAGCAGTGACTCCAGGGTGGTAGTTTATTCTAATGAGCAGTTCTTC. It encodes CASSDSRVVVYSNEQFF.

Here the CDR3 reads CASSAHSGSTDTQYF. The CDR3 DNA reads as TGTGCCAGCAGCGCGCATAGCGGTAGCACAGATACGCAGTATTTT. This sequence joins TRBV11-2 and TRBJ2-3; D might be TRBD2 (6 bases). With 5 bases removed from V and 0 bases from J, the gap between germline ends came to 12 bases. Germline V CDR1 and CDR2: SGHAT, FQNNGV. The CDR3 extends over 15 amino acids.

This chain links TRBV6-4 with TRBJ2-1, with 10 bases lining up with TRBD2. Trimming cost V 5 bases and J 8 bases; bases outside gene matches: 9. The CDR3 covers 15 residues. Germline values: CDR1 MRHNA, CDR2 SNTAGT. The CDR3, as DNA: TGTGCCAGCAGTCCCAAGCGGGAGGGGGGCCATGAGCAGTTCTTC. Protein sequence: CASSPKREGGHEQFF.

The gene calls are TRBV2 and TRBJ1-2; D perhaps matches TRBD1 (5 bases). CDR3 length: 13 amino acids. Germline loops: CDR1 SNHLY, CDR2 FYNNEI. The V and J ends lost 4 bases and 6 bases respectively, with 12 bases between them. This CDR3 is CASSVRPGDGYTF. The DNA of the CDR3 is TGTGCCAGCAGTGTTAGGCCGGGGGATGGCTACACCTTC.

V gene TRBV5-1 combines with J gene TRBJ2-2; 7 bases line up with TRBD2. V lost 3 bases and J lost 2; bases outside the gene matches: 1. Per germline, CDR1 SGHRS and CDR2 YFSETQ. The CDR3 consists of 14 residues. CDR3 DNA sequence: TGCGCCAGCAGCTGGACTAGAAACACCGGGGAGCTGTTTTTT. The encoded protein is CASSWTRNTGELFF.

This rearrangement joins TRBV7-9 to TRBJ1-1; D not resolved. The CDR3 runs to 12 residues. With 7 bases removed from V and 5 bases from J, the gap between germline ends came to 11 bases. In germline, CDR1 is SEHNR, CDR2 FQNEAQ (reference sequence). The CDR3 protein is CASIESGTEAFF. For the CDR3, the DNA is TGTGCCAGCATAGAATCGGGGACTGAAGCTTTCTTT.

The chain links TRBV28 to TRBJ1-1, with a weak D call TRBD1 (5 bases). Between the trimmed V and J ends, which lost 3 bases and 1 base, there was a span of 9 bases. CDR1 and CDR2 from the germline V gene are MDHEN and SYDVKM. The CDR3 loop spans 14 amino acids. CDR3 sequence (DNA): TGTGCCAGCAGTTTTCGGGGCGCGAACACTGAAGCTTTCTTT. Its translation: CASSFRGANTEAFF. Drawing the rest from reference TRBV28 and TRBJ1-1, the complete variable domain is DVKVTQSSRYLVKRTGEKVFLECVQDMDHENMFWYRQDPGLGLRLIYFSYDVKMKEKGDIPEGYSVSREKKERFSLILESASTNQTSMYLCASSFRGANTEAFFGQGTRLTVV.

The chain combines TRBV7-2 with TRBJ2-1; 11 bases fit TRBD2. Germline V gene data show CDR1 as SGHTA and CDR2 as FQGNSA. The CDR3 is 15 residues long. J lost 8 bases, V lost 3 bases, and 6 bases had no gene match. The CDR3 loop reads CASSLLAGGNDEQFF. The CDR3 DNA is TGTGCCAGCAGCTTGTTAGCGGGAGGGAATGATGAGCAGTTCTTC.

The CDR3 sequence is CSVETVSNQPQHF. The CDR3 coding sequence is TGCAGCGTAGAGACAGTTAGCAATCAGCCCCAGCATTTT. The chain uses TRBV29-1 and TRBJ1-5; D may be TRBD1 (5 bases). Trimming stripped 6 bases from V and 0 bases from J, with 9 bases between. Germline CDR1 is SQVTM and CDR2 is ANQGSEA. The CDR3 runs 13 residues.

J is TRBJ2-7 and V is TRBV4-3; TRBD2 matches 14 bases. The CDR3 spans 15 residues. J lost 3 bases, V lost 4 bases, and 2 bases had no gene match. Looked up from germline, CDR1 is LGHNA and CDR2 is YSLEER. The CDR3 coding sequence is TGCGCCAGCAGCCCAGGGACTAGCGGGGGCTACGAGCAGTACTTC. Its translation: CASSPGTSGGYEQYF.

The chain recombines TRBV11-1 with TRBJ2-7; D tentatively fits TRBD1 or TRBD2 (5 bases each). The germline V gene encodes CDR1 SGHAT and CDR2 FQDESV (reference sequence). The CDR3 is made up of 15 amino acids. Between the trimmed V and J ends, which lost 5 bases and 2 bases, there was a span of 16 bases. CDR3 region: CASSPRRGRTYEQYF. As DNA, the CDR3 is TGTGCCAGCAGCCCCCGTAGGGGACGGACCTACGAGCAGTACTTC.

The chain uses TRBV5-1 and TRBJ1-1; D unresolved. In germline, CDR1 is SGHRS, CDR2 YFSETQ. The CDR3 is 14 amino acids. The V gene lost 0 bases and the J gene lost 0 bases, with 6 bases spanning the gap. In DNA form, the CDR3 reads TGCGCCAGCAGCTTGGGCAGTATGAACACTGAAGCTTTCTTT. It is translated as CASSLGSMNTEAFF.

The chain joins TRBV30 to TRBJ2-5, with D possibly being TRBD1 or TRBD2 (5 bases each). V dropped 0 bases and J dropped 3 bases, with 17 bases sitting between them. The CDR3 runs 16 residues. The germline gives CDR1 GTSNPN, CDR2 SVGIG (reference sequence). This chain's CDR3 is CAWSVRQGRIEETQYF. CDR3 DNA: TGTGCCTGGAGTGTCCGGCAGGGACGAATTGAAGAGACCCAGTACTTC.

CDR3 region: CASSLTGVGNTIYF. The CDR3 DNA reads TGCGCCAGCAGCTTGACAGGGGTCGGAAACACCATATATTTT. The J gene is TRBJ1-3, the V gene TRBV5-1; the match to TRBD1 covers 7 bases. V lost 1 base to trimming and J lost 4 bases; unmatched junction nucleotides: 2. From germline, CDR1 is SGHRS and CDR2 YFSETQ. The CDR3 spans 14 residues.